This T cell receptor (beta chain) comes out of a study of CD8 T cells in Susac syndrome. CDR1 is GTSNPN, CDR2 SVGIG, per germline (reference sequence). The CDR3 sequence is 14 residues long. V lost 4 bases to trimming and J lost 4 bases, with 13 bases between them. Reverse transcription of roughly 0.45 to 1 ug RNA was performed with random hexamers. MiXCR, applied by TCRdb to the immunoSEQ multiplex PCR reads, yields one record per CDR3 protein. The sample shows about 140,000 distinct CDR3 sequences, about 95% of them seen only once. The specimen sequenced was CD4+ T cells from PBMCs. The rearrangement links TRBV30 to TRBJ2-2, with D unclear. The clonotype originates from a human donor with multiple sclerosis. CDR3: CAWNKFTSTGELFF. The DNA of the CDR3 is TGTGCCTGGAACAAGTTTACCAGCACCGGGGAGCTGTTTTTT.